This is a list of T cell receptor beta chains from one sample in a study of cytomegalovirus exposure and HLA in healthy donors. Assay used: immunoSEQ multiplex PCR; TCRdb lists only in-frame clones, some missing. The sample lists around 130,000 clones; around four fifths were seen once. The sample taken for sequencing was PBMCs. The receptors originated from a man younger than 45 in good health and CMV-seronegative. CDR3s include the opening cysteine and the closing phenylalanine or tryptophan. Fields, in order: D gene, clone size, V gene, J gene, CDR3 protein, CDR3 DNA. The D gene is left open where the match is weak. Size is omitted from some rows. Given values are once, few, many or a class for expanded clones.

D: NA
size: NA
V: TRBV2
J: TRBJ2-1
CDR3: CASSDVGGGADEQFF
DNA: TGTGCCAGCAGTGATGTCGGAGGGGGCGCGGATGAGCAGTTCTTC

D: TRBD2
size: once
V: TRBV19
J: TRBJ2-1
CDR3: CASSGLTSGTMDEQFF
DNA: TGTGCCAGTAGTGGCCTGACTAGCGGGACTATGGATGAGCAGTTCTTC

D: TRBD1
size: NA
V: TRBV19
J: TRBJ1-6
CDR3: CASSVTGRSSPLHF
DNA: TGTGCCAGTAGTGTGACAGGGAGGAGCTCACCCCTCCACTTT

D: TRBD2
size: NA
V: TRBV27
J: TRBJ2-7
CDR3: CASSHRVSGGAYEQYF
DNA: TGTGCCAGCAGTCATCGGGTTAGCGGGGGGGCCTACGAGCAGTACTTC

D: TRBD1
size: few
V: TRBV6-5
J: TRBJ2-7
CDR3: CASSYTGTGDYEQYF
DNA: TGTGCCAGCAGTTACACCGGGACAGGGGACTACGAGCAGTACTTC

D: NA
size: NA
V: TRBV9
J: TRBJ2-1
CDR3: CASSVAEGEQFF
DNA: TGTGCCAGCAGCGTAGCAGAGGGTGAGCAGTTCTTC

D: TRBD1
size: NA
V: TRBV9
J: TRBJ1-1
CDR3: CASSVAGTATEAFF
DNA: TGTGCCAGCAGCGTAGCTGGGACAGCGACTGAAGCTTTCTTT

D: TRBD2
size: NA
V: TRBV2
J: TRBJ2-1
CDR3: CASNVRGENEQFF
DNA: TGTGCCAGCAACGTCCGGGGGGAGAATGAGCAGTTCTTC

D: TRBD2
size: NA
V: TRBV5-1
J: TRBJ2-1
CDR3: CASSVPASGSYNEQFF
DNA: TGCGCCAGCAGCGTACCCGCTAGCGGCTCCTACAATGAGCAGTTCTTC

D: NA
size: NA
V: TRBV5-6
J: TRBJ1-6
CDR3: CASSPRGSYNSPLHF
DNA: TGTGCCAGCAGCCCGCGGGGCTCCTATAATTCACCCCTCCACTTT

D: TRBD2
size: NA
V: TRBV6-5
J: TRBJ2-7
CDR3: CASSRRTSGRGEQYF
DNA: TGTGCCAGCAGCCGGAGGACTAGCGGGAGGGGCGAGCAGTACTTC

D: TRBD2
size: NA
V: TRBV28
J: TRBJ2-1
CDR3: CASGLAPYNEQFF
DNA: TGTGCCAGCGGACTAGCCCCCTACAATGAGCAGTTCTTC

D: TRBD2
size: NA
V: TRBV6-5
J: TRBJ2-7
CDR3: CASGKIRTRSYEQYF
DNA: TGTGCCAGCGGCAAGATTAGGACTAGGAGTTACGAGCAGTACTTC

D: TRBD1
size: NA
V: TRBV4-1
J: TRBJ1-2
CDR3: CASSQPWGDSYGYTF
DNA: TGCGCCAGCAGCCAACCCTGGGGGGACAGCTATGGCTACACCTTC

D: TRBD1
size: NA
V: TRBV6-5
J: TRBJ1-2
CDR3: CASSYSVQGDGYTF
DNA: TGTGCCAGCAGTTACTCGGTGCAGGGGGACGGCTACACCTTC

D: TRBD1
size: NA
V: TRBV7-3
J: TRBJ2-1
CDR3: CASSLWAGGTYNEQFF
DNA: TGTGCCAGCAGCTTATGGGCAGGGGGAACCTACAATGAGCAGTTCTTC

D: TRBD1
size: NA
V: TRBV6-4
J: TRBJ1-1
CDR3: CASGTGGGFTEAFF
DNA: TGTGCCAGCGGGACAGGGGGCGGATTCACTGAAGCTTTCTTT

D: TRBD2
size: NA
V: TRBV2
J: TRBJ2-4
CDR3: CASSGAGGPVIQYF
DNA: TGTGCCAGCAGTGGGGCGGGAGGGCCCGTCATTCAGTACTTC

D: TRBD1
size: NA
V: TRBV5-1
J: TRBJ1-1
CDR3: CASSLGTGKTEAFF
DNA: TGCGCCAGCAGCTTGGGGACAGGGAAGACTGAAGCTTTCTTT

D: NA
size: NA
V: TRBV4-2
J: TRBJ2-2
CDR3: CASSQAVRLPGELFF
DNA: TGTGCCAGCAGCCAAGCTGTAAGACTACCCGGGGAGCTGTTTTTT

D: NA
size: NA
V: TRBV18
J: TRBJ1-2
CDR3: CASSPRGGNYGYTF
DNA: TGTGCCAGCTCACCAAGGGGAGGAAACTATGGCTACACCTTC

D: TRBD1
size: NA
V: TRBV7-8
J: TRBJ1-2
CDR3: CASRRGGADNRGYTF
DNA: TGTGCCAGCCGAAGAGGGGGCGCAGATAATCGGGGCTACACCTTC

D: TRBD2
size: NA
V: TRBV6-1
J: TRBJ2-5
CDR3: CASSAGLEETQYF
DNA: TGTGCCAGCAGTGCGGGACTAGAAGAGACCCAGTACTTC

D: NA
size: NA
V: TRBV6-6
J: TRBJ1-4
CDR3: CASSYYTVGLFF
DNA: TGTGCCAGCAGTTACTATACCGTCGGACTGTTTTTT

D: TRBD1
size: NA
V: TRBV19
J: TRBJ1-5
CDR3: CASRSRTGASQPQHF
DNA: TGTGCCAGTAGGTCCAGGACAGGGGCAAGTCAGCCCCAGCATTTT

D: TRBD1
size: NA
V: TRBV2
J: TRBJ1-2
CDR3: CASRRQGAVANYGYTF
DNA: TGTGCCAGCAGACGACAGGGGGCGGTTGCTAACTATGGCTACACCTTC

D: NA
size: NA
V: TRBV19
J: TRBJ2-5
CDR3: CASSIIRGETQYF
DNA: TGTGCCAGTAGTATCATCCGGGGTGAGACCCAGTACTTC

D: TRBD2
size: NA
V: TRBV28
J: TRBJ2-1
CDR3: CASSLSRTSGAYNEQFF
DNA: TGTGCCAGCAGTCTATCTCGAACTAGCGGGGCCTACAATGAGCAGTTCTTC

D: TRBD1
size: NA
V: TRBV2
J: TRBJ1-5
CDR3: CASMDRGLSQPQHF
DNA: TGTGCCAGCATGGACAGGGGGCTTAGTCAGCCCCAGCATTTT

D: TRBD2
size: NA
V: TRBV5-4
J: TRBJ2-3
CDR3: CASSLYSGGRTDTQYF
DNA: TGTGCCAGCAGCTTGTATAGCGGGGGCCGCACAGATACGCAGTATTTT

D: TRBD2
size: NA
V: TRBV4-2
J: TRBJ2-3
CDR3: CASSPGLASDTQYF
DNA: TGTGCCAGCAGTCCGGGACTAGCATCTGATACGCAGTATTTT

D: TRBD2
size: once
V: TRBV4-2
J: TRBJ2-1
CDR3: CASSQDASGRAGEQFF
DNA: TGTGCCAGCAGCCAAGATGCGAGCGGGAGGGCCGGTGAGCAGTTCTTC

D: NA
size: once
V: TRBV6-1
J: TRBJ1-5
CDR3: CASSETGLHQPQHF
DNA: TGTGCCAGCAGTGAAACAGGGCTCCATCAGCCCCAGCATTTT

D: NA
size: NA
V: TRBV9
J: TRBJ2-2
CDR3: CASSALAPNTGELFF
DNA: TGTGCCAGCAGCGCACTAGCCCCGAACACCGGGGAGCTGTTTTTT

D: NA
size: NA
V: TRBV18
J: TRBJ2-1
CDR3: CASSPPPSNNEQFF
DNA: TGTGCCAGCTCACCACCCCCTAGCAACAATGAGCAGTTCTTC

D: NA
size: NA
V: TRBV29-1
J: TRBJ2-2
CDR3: CSVGSRPGELFF
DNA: TGCAGCGTTGGGTCTAGACCCGGGGAGCTGTTTTTT

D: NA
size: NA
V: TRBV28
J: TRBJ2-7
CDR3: CLAQGLGGYEQYF
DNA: TGTCTTGCTCAGGGACTCGGCGGCTACGAGCAGTACTTC

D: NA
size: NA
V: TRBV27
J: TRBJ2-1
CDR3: CASSPGNYNEQFF
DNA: TGTGCCAGCAGCCCCGGGAACTACAATGAGCAGTTCTTC

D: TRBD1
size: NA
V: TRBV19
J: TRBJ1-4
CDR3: CASSAGTGYGKLFF
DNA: TGTGCCAGTAGTGCTGGGACAGGGTACGGAAAACTGTTTTTT

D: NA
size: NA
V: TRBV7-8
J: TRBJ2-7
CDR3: CASSLASGSEQYF
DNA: TGTGCCAGCAGCTTAGCTTCGGGGTCCGAGCAGTACTTC

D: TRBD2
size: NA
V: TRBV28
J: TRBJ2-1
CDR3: CASTTPSGLYNEQFF
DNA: TGTGCCAGCACTACCCCTAGCGGCCTTTACAATGAGCAGTTCTTC

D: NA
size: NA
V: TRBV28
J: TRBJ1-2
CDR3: CASSGREGDGYTF
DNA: TGTGCCAGCAGTGGGCGGGAGGGGGATGGCTACACCTTC

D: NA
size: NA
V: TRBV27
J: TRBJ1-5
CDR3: CASSLGPSNQPQHF
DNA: TGTGCCAGCAGTTTAGGGCCTAGCAATCAGCCCCAGCATTTT

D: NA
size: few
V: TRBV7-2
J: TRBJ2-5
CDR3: CASSEPPKETQYF
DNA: TGTGCCAGCAGCGAACCACCTAAAGAGACCCAGTACTTC

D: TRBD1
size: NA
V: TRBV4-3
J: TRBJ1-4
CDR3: CASSRGAGGRSGEKLFF
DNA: TGCGCCAGCAGCCGGGGGGCAGGGGGCAGGTCCGGTGAAAAACTGTTTTTT

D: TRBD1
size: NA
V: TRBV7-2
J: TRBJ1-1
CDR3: CASSPRTGTTEAFF
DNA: TGTGCCAGCAGCCCTCGGACAGGGACCACTGAAGCTTTCTTT

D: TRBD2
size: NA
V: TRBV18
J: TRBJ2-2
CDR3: CASSGLAGNTGELFF
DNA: TGTGCCAGCTCCGGACTAGCGGGGAACACCGGGGAGCTGTTTTTT

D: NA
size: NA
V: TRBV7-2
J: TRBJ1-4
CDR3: CASSLRGGGEKLFF
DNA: TGTGCCAGCAGCTTACGGGGTGGCGGGGAAAAACTGTTTTTT

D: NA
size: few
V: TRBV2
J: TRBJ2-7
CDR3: CASSVDSYEQYF
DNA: TGTGCCAGCAGTGTGGACAGCTACGAGCAGTACTTC

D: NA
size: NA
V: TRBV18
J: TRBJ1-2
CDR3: CASSPRGSESGYTF
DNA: TGTGCCAGCTCACCAAGAGGGTCGGAAAGTGGCTACACCTTC

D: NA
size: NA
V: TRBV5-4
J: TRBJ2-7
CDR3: CASSSGLTKSSYEQYF
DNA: TGTGCCAGCAGCTCGGGACTTACGAAGAGCTCCTACGAGCAGTACTTC

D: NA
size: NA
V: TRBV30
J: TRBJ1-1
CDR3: CAAHSLSQEIFMNTEAFF
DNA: TGTGCCGCACACTCCCTCTCACAGGAGATTTTCATGAACACTGAAGCTTTCTTT

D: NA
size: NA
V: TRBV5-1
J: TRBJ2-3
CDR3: CASTPGRGSTDTQYF
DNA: TGCGCCAGCACCCCCGGTCGGGGGAGCACAGATACGCAGTATTTT

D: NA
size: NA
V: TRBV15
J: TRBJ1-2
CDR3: CATSRDVGAGGYTF
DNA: TGTGCCACCAGCAGAGATGTGGGGGCCGGTGGCTACACCTTC

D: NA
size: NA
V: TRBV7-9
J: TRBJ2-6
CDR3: CASALQSGANVLTF
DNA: TGTGCCAGCGCTCTCCAGTCTGGGGCCAACGTCCTGACTTTC